In its sample, the clone carrying this TCR beta chain was seen a few times. Its cognate antigen is unknown. CDR3 length: 18 residues. CDR1 and CDR2 (germline): LGHNA, YNFKEQ. Losses at the gene ends were 4 bases for V and 9 bases for J; bases not matched to a gene: 15. The data derive from a study of beta chain features in type 1 diabetes. Study-wide points: In patients and controls equally, PCR might favor templates that are shorter. Individuals with type 1 diabetes displayed fewer insertions and more deletions at VDJ junctions.

Sequencing targeted expressed TCRB transcripts, as all isolated RNA had been reverse transcribed. Data came from immunoSEQ multiplex PCR; TCRdb stores just in-frame clones and leaves some out. The table has about 360,000 clones, approximately 12% seen once. CD4+ naive, central memory, regulatory and stem cell-like memory subsets were isolated by sorting on CD45RO/CCR7/CD25/CD127/CD95/CD27. Material for sequencing was naive CD4+ T cells from blood. This TCR was recovered from a man younger than 35 in good health. The chain uses TRBV4-2 and TRBJ2-5; 15 bases are a match to TRBD2. The CDR3, as DNA: TGTGCCAGCAGCCGGGGGACTAGCGGGGGGCCCTTGTCCGGGGCCCAGTACTTC. This encodes CASSRGTSGGPLSGAQYF.